This T cell receptor beta chain was recovered during a study of cytomegalovirus exposure and HLA in healthy donors. Study results and caveats: Accurate HLA-A and HLA-B prediction from TCR beta sequences was reported for most subjects.

As regards this clone: Its target is not known.

Germline trimming cut 3 bases from V and 10 bases from J; bases unmatched to any gene: 13. CDR1 is LGHNA and CDR2 is YSLEER in the germline V gene. The CDR3 loop spans 16 amino acids. Use of 60 Vbeta and 13 Jbeta primers characterized the PCR. Sequencing was performed with immunoSEQ multiplex PCR; in TCRdb, only in-frame clones are kept and a portion is missing. Here the sample spans approximately 140,000 clones, roughly 82% being singletons. The rearrangement links TRBV4-3 to TRBJ1-4, with 8 bases aligning to TRBD1. Material for sequencing was PBMCs. The clonotype was recovered from a boy younger than 18 in good health and CMV-seronegative. CDR3 coding DNA: TGCGCCAGCAGCCACGCCCTAGGACAGGGAGATGTAAAACTGTTTTTT. Translating gives CASSHALGQGDVKLFF.